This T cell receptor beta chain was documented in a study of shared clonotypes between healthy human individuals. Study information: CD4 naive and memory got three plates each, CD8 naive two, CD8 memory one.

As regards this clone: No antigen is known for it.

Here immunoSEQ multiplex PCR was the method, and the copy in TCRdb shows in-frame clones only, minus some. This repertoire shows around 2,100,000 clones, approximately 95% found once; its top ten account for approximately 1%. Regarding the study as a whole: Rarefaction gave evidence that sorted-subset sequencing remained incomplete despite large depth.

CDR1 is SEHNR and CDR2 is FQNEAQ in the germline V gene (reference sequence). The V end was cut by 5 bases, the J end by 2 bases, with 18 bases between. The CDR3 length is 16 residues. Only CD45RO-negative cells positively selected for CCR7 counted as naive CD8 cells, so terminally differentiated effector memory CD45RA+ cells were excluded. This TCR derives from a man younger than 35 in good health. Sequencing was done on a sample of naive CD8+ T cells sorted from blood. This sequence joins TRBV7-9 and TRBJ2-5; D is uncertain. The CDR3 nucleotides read TGTGCCAGCAGCCCCCCTCTAACCCCCATACAAGAGACCCAGTACTTC. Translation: CASSPPLTPIQETQYF.